These 32 T cell receptor beta chains were all obtained from the same sample, sequenced in a study of control samples from healthy donors and cancer patients. The repertoire was sequenced with immunoSEQ multiplex PCR; TCRdb's copy has only in-frame clones and lacks some. This table has about 170,000 clones, around 91% appearing once. What was sequenced was blood. The source is a woman aged 30 to 39 in good health.

The gene calls are TRBV11-3 and TRBJ2-2, with D possibly TRBD1 on 6 matching bases. Trimming removed 2 bases at V and 3 bases at J, with 7 bases between. Germline V gives CDR1 SGHNT, CDR2 YENEEA. This CDR3 has 14 amino acids. CDR3 protein: CASSLQGYTGELFF. In nucleotides, the CDR3 is TGTGCCAGCAGCTTACAGGGGTACACCGGGGAGCTGTTTTTT.

V usage is TRBV30 and J usage is TRBJ2-3, with 8 nucleotides matching TRBD2. Germline lookup yields CDR1 GTSNPN and CDR2 SVGIG (reference sequence). The junction had 10 bases not matched to a gene; V was cut back by 3 bases and J by 2 bases. The CDR3 covers 16 residues. The CDR3 region has the DNA TGTGCCTGGAGAGCGGGACTAGGAGCCCTCACAGATACGCAGTATTTT. Protein: CAWRAGLGALTDTQYF.

In its sample, this clone was seen once. The gene calls are TRBV6-1 and TRBJ1-3; 7 nucleotides match TRBD1. V lost 2 bases, J lost 0 bases, and 1 base stayed unmatched. Germline CDR1 reads MNHNS; CDR2 reads SASEGT. This CDR3 has 15 residues. CDR3 DNA: TGTGCCAGCAGTGAAAACAGGGGCTCTGGAAACACCATATATTTT. As protein: CASSENRGSGNTIYF.

J is TRBJ2-7 and V is TRBV7-2; the match to TRBD1 covers 9 bases. V was pared by 1 base and J by 2 bases, with 3 bases of the junction left unmatched. Germline V gene sequence: CDR1 SGHTA, CDR2 FQGNSA. The CDR3 covers 15 residues. DNA for the CDR3: TGTGCCAGCAGCTTAGAGTGGACAGGGGCCTACGAGCAGTACTTC. It yields the protein CASSLEWTGAYEQYF.

The table lists this clone with a count of one. The V call is TRBV24-1, the J call TRBJ2-3; TRBD2 aligns across 9 bases. The CDR3 covers 19 residues. With 3 bases clipped from V and 0 bases from J, the junction kept 12 bases outside the gene matches. Germline V gene data show CDR1 as KGHDR and CDR2 as SFDVKD. The CDR3 here is CATSDGTSWPLTSTDTQYF. CDR3 sequence (DNA): TGTGCCACCAGTGATGGGACTAGCTGGCCCCTAACTAGCACAGATACGCAGTATTTT.

The genes are TRBV6-6 and TRBJ2-2; TRBD1 matches 8 bases. CDR1 MNHNY and CDR2 SVGAGI come from the germline V gene (reference sequence). The ends lost 9 bases at V and 6 bases at J; junction bases unmatched: 9. This CDR3 spans 14 amino acids. The CDR3 here is CASRQGIEAGELFF. As DNA, the CDR3 is TGTGCCAGTCGACAGGGGATTGAAGCCGGGGAGCTGTTTTTT.

The V call is TRBV3-1 (or the pseudogene TRBV3-2), the J call TRBJ1-2; D ambiguous. The CDR3 spans 13 residues. The V end was cut by 1 base, the J end by 5 bases, with 8 bases between. Germline V gene lookup returns CDR1 LGHDT and CDR2 YNNKEL (reference sequence). The CDR3 sequence: CASSQGVGYGYTF. The CDR3 DNA reads as TGTGCCAGCAGCCAAGGGGTCGGGTATGGCTACACCTTC.

V is TRBV2 and J is TRBJ2-5; TRBD2 aligns across 7 bases. Germline CDR1 is SNHLY and CDR2 is FYNNEI. The CDR3 spans 13 residues. The V gene end was trimmed by 3 bases and the J gene end by 5 bases; junction bases not matched to a gene: 3. For the CDR3, the DNA is TGTGCCAGCAGTGACGAGGGAGGGGAGACCCAGTACTTC. Residues: CASSDEGGETQYF. The whole variable domain, remainder taken from reference TRBV2 and TRBJ2-5, is EPEVTQTPSHQVTQMGQEVILRCVPISNHLYFYWYRQILGQKVEFLVSFYNNEISEKSEIFDDQFSVERPDGSNFTLKIRSTKLEDSAMYFCASSDEGGETQYFGPGTRLLVL.

The gene calls are TRBV29-1 and TRBJ2-1; 7 positions agree with TRBD1. Germline lookup yields CDR1 SQVTM and CDR2 ANQGSEA. The CDR3 is made up of 13 amino acids. V was clipped by 4 bases and J by 0 bases; unmatched bases: 0. The DNA of the CDR3 is TGCAGCGTTGCAGGGGGCTCCTACAATGAGCAGTTCTTC. Its protein is CSVAGGSYNEQFF.

The chain carries TRBV19 and TRBJ1-5; tentative D call: TRBD1 (5 bases). This CDR3 contains 13 residues. Germline V gene data show CDR1 as LNHDA and CDR2 as SQIVND (reference sequence). V shed 7 bases and J shed 7 bases, with 14 bases lying between them. The CDR3 here is CASKGQGRQPQHF. The CDR3 DNA reads TGTGCCAGTAAGGGGCAGGGAAGGCAGCCCCAGCATTTT.

This chain links TRBV3-1 (or the pseudogene TRBV3-2) with TRBJ1-4; 7 bases fit TRBD1. J was trimmed by 0 bases and V by 1 base; bases with no gene match: 2. The V gene's germline CDR1 is LGHDT and CDR2 YNNKEL (reference sequence). The CDR3 is made up of 16 amino acids. The CDR3 loop reads CASSQAGTATNEKLFF. The CDR3 DNA is TGTGCCAGCAGCCAAGCCGGGACAGCAACTAATGAAAAACTGTTTTTT.

The chain's CDR3 is CASSDSGVTGDTGELFF. CDR3 bases: TGTGCCAGCAGTGACTCGGGAGTGACAGGGGATACCGGGGAGCTGTTTTTT. This sequence joins TRBV6-4 and TRBJ2-2; 8 nucleotides line up with TRBD1. Germline lookup yields CDR1 MRHNA and CDR2 SNTAGT. The V segment lost 0 bases and the J segment 5 bases; nucleotides outside the gene matches: 8. This CDR3 spans 17 amino acids.

The genes are TRBV5-6 and TRBJ2-5; D possibly corresponds to TRBD2 (6 bases). Germline V gene data show CDR1 as SGHDT and CDR2 as YYEEEE. The CDR3 runs 13 residues. Trimming pared 3 bases from V and 2 bases from J, leaving 8 bases between. For the CDR3, the DNA is TGTGCCAGCAGCTGGGACTTGCAAGAGACCCAGTACTTC. Translated: CASSWDLQETQYF.

The V and J genes are TRBV3-1 (or the pseudogene TRBV3-2) and TRBJ1-5; possibly TRBD1 for D (5 bases). Trimming left V 4 bases short and J 4 bases short, with 5 bases between. Germline V lookup: CDR1 LGHDT, CDR2 YNNKEL (reference sequence). This CDR3 spans 12 amino acids. CDR3 in amino acids: CASSRGNQPQHF. In nucleotides, the CDR3 is TGTGCCAGCAGCCGGGGGAATCAGCCCCAGCATTTT.

This chain joins TRBV2 and TRBJ1-4; D is undetermined. Trimming took off 3 bases at V and 7 bases at J, with 6 bases between the two ends. Germline V gene sequence: CDR1 SNHLY, CDR2 FYNNEI. This CDR3 spans 12 amino acids. CDR3 nucleotide sequence: TGTGCCAGCAGTGACCGGGTTGAAAAACTGTTTTTT. This encodes CASSDRVEKLFF. Combining the CDR3 with reference TRBV2 and TRBJ1-4 gives the whole variable domain EPEVTQTPSHQVTQMGQEVILRCVPISNHLYFYWYRQILGQKVEFLVSFYNNEISEKSEIFDDQFSVERPDGSNFTLKIRSTKLEDSAMYFCASSDRVEKLFFGSGTQLSVL.

The rearrangement uses TRBV6-6 and TRBJ2-1; 10 bases fit TRBD2. This CDR3 has 15 amino acids. J was trimmed by 7 bases and V by 4 bases; bases with no gene match: 7. Germline V gene sequence: CDR1 MNHNY, CDR2 SVGAGI (reference sequence). The CDR3 DNA reads TGTGCCAGCAGTTTCCTAGCGGGAGTATCAAATGAGCAGTTCTTC. This gives the protein CASSFLAGVSNEQFF.

This clone has just one count. J is TRBJ2-3 and V is TRBV5-1, with D hard to call. CDR1 is SGHRS, CDR2 YFSETQ, per germline. This CDR3 is 16 amino acids long. The germline V and J ends were trimmed by 0 bases and 0 bases, with 11 bases remaining between them. The CDR3 region has the DNA TGCGCCAGCAGCTTGGTCGGTAGCCCTAGCACAGATACGCAGTATTTT. As protein: CASSLVGSPSTDTQYF.

The chain joins TRBV11-2 to TRBJ1-5; maybe TRBD1 (5 bases). The V gene's germline CDR1 is SGHAT and CDR2 FQNNGV. Trimming took off 5 bases at V and 4 bases at J, with 9 bases between the two ends. The CDR3 sequence is 13 residues long. For the CDR3, the DNA is TGTGCCAGCAGCAAGACAGATAATCAGCCCCAGCATTTT. Translation: CASSKTDNQPQHF.

The chain links TRBV6-2 or TRBV6-3 to TRBJ2-7; 9 bases agree with TRBD2. This CDR3 spans 12 amino acids. Germline CDR1 and CDR2: MNHEY and SVGEGT. V gave up 6 bases and J gave up 9 bases; unmatched junction bases: 6. In DNA, the CDR3 is TGTGCCAGCAGCCGAGCGGGAGGCGGGCAGTACTTC. Protein: CASSRAGGGQYF.

This clone was picked up one time. The chain joins TRBV20-1 to TRBJ2-2, with TRBD2 matching 7 bases. The germline CDR1 and CDR2 sequences are DFQATT and SNEGSKA (reference sequence). This CDR3 comprises 14 residues. V shed 3 bases, J shed 3 bases, and the junction held 4 bases outside the gene matches. The CDR3 sequence: CSASSGRYTGELFF. CDR3 DNA: TGCAGTGCTAGTTCCGGGAGGTACACCGGGGAGCTGTTTTTT.

The chain recombines TRBV30 with TRBJ2-1; 11 nucleotides line up with TRBD2. This CDR3 is built from 16 residues. With V trimmed by 1 base and J by 7 bases, 9 bases remained unmatched. Germline CDR1 reads GTSNPN; CDR2 reads SVGIG (reference sequence). The CDR3 region is CAWSARGLAGGNEQFF. In nucleotides, the CDR3 is TGTGCCTGGAGTGCTCGGGGTCTAGCGGGAGGAAATGAGCAGTTCTTC.

The chain combines TRBV19 with TRBJ2-2; D uncertain. The V gene lost 7 bases and the J gene lost 0 bases, with 12 bases spanning the gap. The CDR3 totals 15 residues. CDR1 is LNHDA, CDR2 SQIVND, per germline (reference sequence). The CDR3 sequence: CASTPATPNTGELFF. The CDR3 coding sequence is TGTGCCAGTACCCCTGCGACTCCGAACACCGGGGAGCTGTTTTTT.

The chain uses TRBV3-1 (or the pseudogene TRBV3-2) and TRBJ1-6; D gene ambiguous. The germline V gene encodes CDR1 LGHDT and CDR2 YNNKEL (reference sequence). The CDR3 totals 11 residues. Trimming removed 1 base at V and 9 bases at J, with 1 base between. The CDR3 here is CASSQGSPLHF. DNA of the CDR3: TGTGCCAGCAGCCAAGGTTCACCCCTCCACTTT.

With regard to this clone: The same CDR3 also results from other DNA sequences found in this sample. The rearrangement joins TRBV28 to TRBJ1-1; perhaps TRBD1 as D (5 bases). Germline V gene data show CDR1 as MDHEN and CDR2 as SYDVKM. Trimming took off 5 bases at V and 1 base at J, with 11 bases between the two ends. The CDR3 consists of 14 residues. The CDR3 DNA reads TGTGCCAGCAGTCCTCCGGGACGGAACACTGAAGCTTTCTTT. It encodes CASSPPGRNTEAFF.

This clone came up once. The chain uses TRBV18 and TRBJ1-5; a weak D match, TRBD1 (5 bases). The germline V gene encodes CDR1 KGHSH and CDR2 LQKENI. The CDR3 runs to 14 residues. V lost 6 bases, J lost 3 bases, and 12 bases lay in between. The CDR3 protein is CASSRDGNNQPQHF. The CDR3 DNA sequence: TGTGCCAGCTCTCGGGACGGCAACAATCAGCCCCAGCATTTT.

V gene TRBV4-3 combines with J gene TRBJ2-1; no firm D call. The CDR3 has 15 residues. Trimming removed 0 bases from V and 6 bases from J, with 12 bases in between. CDR1 and CDR2 from the germline V gene are LGHNA and YSLEER. In DNA form, the CDR3 reads TGCGCCAGCAGCCAAGAGCCTGTTGTGCGCAATGAGCAGTTCTTC. Protein product: CASSQEPVVRNEQFF.

The chain joins TRBV6-1 to TRBJ1-5; the D gene is possibly TRBD1 (5 bases). Germline V gene sequence: CDR1 MNHNS, CDR2 SASEGT. The V gene lost 0 bases and the J gene lost 1 base, with 10 bases spanning the gap. This CDR3 is 16 amino acids long. CDR3 amino acids: CASSEAGTRSNQPQHF. The CDR3 DNA reads TGTGCCAGCAGTGAAGCGGGGACCAGGAGCAATCAGCCCCAGCATTTT.

The gene calls are TRBV5-4 and TRBJ2-1, with D possibly being TRBD2 (5 bases). This CDR3 is 13 amino acids long. The V gene lost 0 bases and the J gene lost 9 bases, with 10 bases spanning the gap. CDR1 SGHNT and CDR2 YYREEE come from the germline V gene (reference sequence). The CDR3, as DNA: TGTGCCAGCAGCTTGGAGGACGGGATTGAGCAGTTCTTC. Its protein product is CASSLEDGIEQFF.

The chain is built from TRBV24-1 and TRBJ2-3; possibly TRBD1 or TRBD2 for D (6 bases each). Germline loops: CDR1 KGHDR, CDR2 SFDVKD. V gave up 6 bases and J gave up 7 bases, with 13 bases separating them. The CDR3 length is 13 residues. For the CDR3, the DNA is TGTGCCACCAGTCCCACAGGGAGGAATACGCAGTATTTT. Residues: CATSPTGRNTQYF.

This clone came up a few times. The rearrangement uses TRBV4-1 and TRBJ1-5, with D unresolved. V lost 4 bases and J 0 bases, leaving 10 bases between the germline ends. The CDR3 loop spans 15 amino acids. In germline, CDR1 is MGHRA, CDR2 YSYEKL. DNA for the CDR3: TGCGCCAGCAGCCCCAGCCTCCATAGCAATCAGCCCCAGCATTTT. It codes for CASSPSLHSNQPQHF.

The sample holds a few counts of this clone. V gene TRBV28 combines with J gene TRBJ1-2; D possibly corresponds to TRBD1 (5 bases). CDR1 is MDHEN, CDR2 SYDVKM, per germline. V lost 2 bases to trimming and J lost 4 bases, with 5 bases between them. The CDR3 consists of 12 residues. For the CDR3, the DNA is TGTGCCAGCAGTTTACAGGGCTATGGCTACACCTTC. Protein: CASSLQGYGYTF.

The CDR3 DNA sequence: TGTGCCAGCAGCTTCCAGGGGGCGCGGAACACTGAAGCTTTCTTT. Amino acid sequence: CASSFQGARNTEAFF. V gene TRBV5-4 combines with J gene TRBJ1-1; 8 bases agree with TRBD1. CDR1 is SGHNT, CDR2 YYREEE, per germline (reference sequence). The trim removed 2 bases at V and 1 base at J, leaving 4 bases unmatched. This CDR3 is built from 15 residues.